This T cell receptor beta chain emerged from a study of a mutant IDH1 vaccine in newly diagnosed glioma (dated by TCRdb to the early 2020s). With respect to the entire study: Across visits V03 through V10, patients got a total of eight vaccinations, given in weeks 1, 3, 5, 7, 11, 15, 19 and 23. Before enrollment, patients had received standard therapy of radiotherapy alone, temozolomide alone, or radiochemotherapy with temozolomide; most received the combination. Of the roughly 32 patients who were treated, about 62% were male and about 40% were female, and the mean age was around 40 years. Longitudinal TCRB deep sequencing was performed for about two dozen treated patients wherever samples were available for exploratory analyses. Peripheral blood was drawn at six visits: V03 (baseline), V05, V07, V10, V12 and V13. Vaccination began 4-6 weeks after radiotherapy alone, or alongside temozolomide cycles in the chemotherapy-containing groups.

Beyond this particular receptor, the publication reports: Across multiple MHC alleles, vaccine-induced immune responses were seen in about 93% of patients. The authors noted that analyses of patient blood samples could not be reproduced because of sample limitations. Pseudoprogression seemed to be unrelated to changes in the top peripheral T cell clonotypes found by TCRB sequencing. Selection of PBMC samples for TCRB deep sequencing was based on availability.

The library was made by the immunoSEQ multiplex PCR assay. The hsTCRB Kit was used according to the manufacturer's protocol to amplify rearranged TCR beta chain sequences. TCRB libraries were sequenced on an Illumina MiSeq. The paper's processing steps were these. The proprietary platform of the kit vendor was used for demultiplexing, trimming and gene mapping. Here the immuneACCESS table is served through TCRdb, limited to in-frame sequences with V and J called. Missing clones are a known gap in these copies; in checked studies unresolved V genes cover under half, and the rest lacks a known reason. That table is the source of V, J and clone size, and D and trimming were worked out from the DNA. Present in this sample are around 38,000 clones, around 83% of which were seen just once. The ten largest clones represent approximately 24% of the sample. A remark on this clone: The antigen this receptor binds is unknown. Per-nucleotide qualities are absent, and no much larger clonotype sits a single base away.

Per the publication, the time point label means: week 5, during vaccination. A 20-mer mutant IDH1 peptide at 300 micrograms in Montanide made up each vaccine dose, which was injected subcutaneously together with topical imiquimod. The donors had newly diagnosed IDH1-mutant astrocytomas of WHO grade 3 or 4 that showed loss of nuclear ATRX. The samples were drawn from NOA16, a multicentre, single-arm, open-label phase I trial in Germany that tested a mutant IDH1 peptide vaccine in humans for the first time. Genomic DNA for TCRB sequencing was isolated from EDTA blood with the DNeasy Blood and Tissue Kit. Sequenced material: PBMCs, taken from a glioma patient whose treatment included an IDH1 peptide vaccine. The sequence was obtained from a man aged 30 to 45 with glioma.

The bases read TGTGCCAGCAGCTTATCTAGCGGGACACGCAACGAGCAGTACTTC. Its amino acids are CASSLSSGTRNEQYF. This sequence uses TRBV7-6 and TRBJ2-7; TRBD2 agrees with 9 junctional bases. V is cut back by 2 bases and J by 5 bases, with 7 bases in the junction unmatched. Its CDR3 holds 15 amino acids, cysteine through phenylalanine. Solely the CDR3 DNA is kept, with 45 bases framed from the first base. From a lookup of the germline V gene, CDR1 and CDR2 are SGHVS and FNYEAQ. When the CDR3 is completed using the reference TRBV7-6 and TRBJ2-7 genes on either side, the full variable domain is GAGVSQSPRYKVTKRGQDVALRCDPISGHVSLYWYRQALGQGPEFLTYFNYEAQQDKSGLPNDRFSAERPEGSISTLTIQRTEQRDSAMYRCASSLSSGTRNEQYFGPGTRLTVT.